These 32 T cell receptor beta chains originate from one sample sequenced in a study of blood T cell repertoires in COVID-19 (dated by TCRdb to the early 2020s). The library was built by means of the immunoSEQ multiplex PCR assay. TCRdb obtained this table from immuneACCESS and retained in-frame rearrangements with V and J assigned. These tables miss some clones; where compared with another copy, unresolved V genes account for less than half of the shortfall, and the remainder is unexplained. This sample has 250,000 or so clones in its table, and 90% of those were observed once. The top ten constitute 4.1% of the sample. The sequencing input was PBMCs or T cells enriched from blood (not recorded which). Every receptor here comes from a young woman with acute COVID-19.

V usage is TRBV2 and J usage is TRBJ1-1; D is possibly TRBD1 (5 bases). Trimming left V 6 bases short and J 7 bases short, with 18 bases between. The V gene's germline CDR1 is SNHLY and CDR2 FYNNEI. The CDR3 is 14 residues long. This chain's CDR3 is CASSGDFKTDEAFF. DNA for the CDR3: TGTGCCAGCAGCGGAGATTTTAAGACAGATGAAGCTTTCTTT.

The V gene is TRBV29-1, the J gene TRBJ2-3, with D perhaps matching TRBD2 (5 bases). Deletions cut 5 bases from V and 5 bases from J, with 14 bases between. There are 13 residues in the CDR3. Germline CDR1 is SQVTM and CDR2 is ANQGSEA. This CDR3 reads CSVQLAGQDTQYF. The CDR3 DNA sequence: TGCAGCGTTCAGTTGGCGGGTCAAGATACGCAGTATTTT.

The J gene is TRBJ1-1, the V gene TRBV2; D gene uncertain. From germline, CDR1 is SNHLY and CDR2 FYNNEI. The CDR3 is made up of 14 amino acids. Trimming cost V 6 bases and J 2 bases, with 13 bases left between them. Here the CDR3 reads CASRPRGANTEAFF. DNA for the CDR3: TGTGCCAGCAGGCCCCGGGGTGCCAACACTGAAGCTTTCTTT.

The V and J genes are TRBV7-2 and TRBJ2-2; possible D gene TRBD2, 5 bases. Trimming removed 2 bases from V and 2 bases from J, with 12 bases in between. This CDR3 is built from 16 residues. Germline CDR1 and CDR2: SGHTA and FQGNSA. CDR3 in amino acids: CASSLFPSGNTGELFF. The CDR3 nucleotides read TGTGCCAGCAGCTTATTCCCCAGCGGTAACACCGGGGAGCTGTTTTTT. The full variable domain, completed using reference TRBV7-2 and TRBJ2-2, is GAGVSQSPSNKVTEKGKDVELRCDPISGHTALYWYRQSLGQGLEFLIYFQGNSAPDKSGLPSDRFSAERTGGSVSTLTIQRTQQEDSAVYLCASSLFPSGNTGELFFGEGSRLTVL.

This clone was detected once. V and J are TRBV7-2 and TRBJ2-1, with 8 bases aligning to TRBD2. There are 15 residues in the CDR3. Germline CDR1 is SGHTA and CDR2 is FQGNSA. V trimming: 5 bases; J trimming: 4 bases; junction bases outside the gene matches: 7. The chain's CDR3 is CASSTQGLVYNEQFF. CDR3 nucleotides: TGTGCCAGCAGCACCCAGGGACTAGTATACAATGAGCAGTTCTTC.

The V and J genes are TRBV5-3 and TRBJ2-1; no clear D gene. TRBV5-3 is filed as an ORF, its function uncertain. This CDR3 comprises 14 residues. With 3 bases removed from V and 6 bases from J, the gap between germline ends came to 13 bases. CDR3 bases: TGTGCCAGAAGCTGCCACGGTGCCGTCAATGAGCAGTTCTTC. This translates into CARSCHGAVNEQFF.

This clone was detected once. The rearrangement joins TRBV4-2 to TRBJ2-7, with D maybe TRBD2 (5 bases). The CDR3 contains 15 residues. Looked up from germline, CDR1 is LGHNA and CDR2 is YNFKEQ. V was cut by 0 bases and J by 5 bases, with 14 bases left in between. Written as DNA, the CDR3 is TGTGCCAGCAGCCAAGATTATGAGGGAGTCAACGAGCAGTACTTC. Protein product: CASSQDYEGVNEQYF.

This clone is a singleton in its sample. This sequence joins TRBV7-9 and TRBJ1-6; a possible D gene is TRBD1 (5 bases). This CDR3 region has 14 residues. Trimming cost V 2 bases and J 6 bases, with 8 bases left between them. The germline gives CDR1 SEHNR, CDR2 FQNEAQ (reference sequence). CDR3: CASSLRQLNSPLHF. Here the CDR3 DNA reads TGTGCCAGCAGCTTAAGACAGCTTAATTCACCCCTCCACTTT.

This rearrangement joins TRBV5-6 to TRBJ1-1; TRBD1 might be the D (5 bases). The CDR3 totals 14 residues. Germline assignment: CDR1 SGHDT and CDR2 YYEEEE. V was shortened by 0 bases and J by 2 bases, with 8 bases between the two germline ends. Here the CDR3 reads CASSLVGENTEAFF. The CDR3, as DNA: TGTGCCAGCAGCTTGGTAGGGGAAAACACTGAAGCTTTCTTT.

This rearrangement joins TRBV4-3 to TRBJ2-7, with a possible D match to TRBD2 (5 bases). Deletions cut 1 base from V and 0 bases from J, with 10 bases between. The CDR3 consists of 15 residues. The germline gives CDR1 LGHNA, CDR2 YSLEER. CDR3 protein: CASSQGAESSYEQYF. Written as DNA, the CDR3 is TGCGCCAGCAGCCAAGGAGCGGAGAGCTCCTACGAGCAGTACTTC.

The V gene is TRBV29-1, the J gene TRBJ2-3; D is uncertain. V was shortened by 3 bases and J by 0 bases, with 19 bases between the two germline ends. The CDR3 runs 17 residues. Per germline, CDR1 SQVTM and CDR2 ANQGSEA. This CDR3 is CSVERRRIPTSTDTQYF. CDR3 in DNA: TGCAGCGTTGAGCGTAGGCGGATACCGACTAGCACAGATACGCAGTATTTT.

This rearrangement joins TRBV3-1 (or the pseudogene TRBV3-2) to TRBJ2-4, with D perhaps matching TRBD2 (5 bases). The length of the CDR3 is 13 residues. Trimming left V 2 bases short and J 9 bases short, with 11 bases between. Germline V lookup: CDR1 LGHDT, CDR2 YNNKEL (reference sequence). The CDR3, as DNA: TGTGCCAGCAGCCAACATAGCGATCTCATTCAGTACTTC. Its protein is CASSQHSDLIQYF.

The genes are TRBV3-1 (or the pseudogene TRBV3-2) and TRBJ2-1, with TRBD2 as a possible D gene (7 bases). CDR1 is LGHDT, CDR2 YNNKEL, per germline (reference sequence). CDR3 length: 17 residues. Between the trimmed V and J ends, which lost 0 bases and 10 bases, there was a span of 22 bases. CDR3 coding DNA: TGTGCCAGCAGCCAAGATGGTGGCGGGAGAGGGGGAGGGGAGCAGTTCTTC. It is translated as CASSQDGGGRGGGEQFF.

This sequence joins TRBV19 and TRBJ1-3; 8 positions agree with TRBD1. The V and J ends lost 4 bases and 3 bases, in that order; junction bases with no gene match: 5. The CDR3 contains 15 residues. In germline, CDR1 is LNHDA, CDR2 SQIVND (reference sequence). This CDR3 reads CASSTGGSSGNTIYF. CDR3 DNA: TGTGCCAGTAGTACAGGGGGCTCAAGTGGAAACACCATATATTTT.

A note on this clone: Other DNA sequences from this sample encode an identical CDR3 as well. The gene calls are TRBV11-2 and TRBJ2-3, with a possible D match to TRBD1 (6 bases). CDR3 length equals 14 residues. From germline, CDR1 is SGHAT and CDR2 FQNNGV. The V end was cut by 2 bases, the J end by 2 bases, with 8 bases between. In nucleotides, the CDR3 is TGTGCCAGCAGCTTAACAGGGTACACAGATACGCAGTATTTT. Protein product: CASSLTGYTDTQYF.

The chain is built from TRBV7-3 and TRBJ1-5; D gene ambiguous. Per the germline V gene, CDR1 is SGHTA and CDR2 is FQGTGA. The CDR3 spans 13 residues. Trimming stripped 1 base from V and 5 bases from J, with 6 bases between. The CDR3 sequence: CASSLKADQPQHF. The CDR3 region has the DNA TGTGCCAGCAGCTTAAAAGCGGATCAGCCCCAGCATTTT.

The CDR3 reads CASSGISGISYNEQFF. As DNA, the CDR3 is TGTGCCAGTAGTGGCATTAGCGGGATCTCCTACAATGAGCAGTTCTTC. J is TRBJ2-1 and V is TRBV19; 8 positions match TRBD2. Germline V gene sequence: CDR1 LNHDA, CDR2 SQIVND (reference sequence). Trimming took 5 bases from V and 0 from J; bases not matched to a gene: 6. The CDR3 loop spans 16 amino acids.

Regarding this clone: The same CDR3 arises from other DNA sequences in this sample as well. The V call is TRBV2, the J call TRBJ1-5, with 7 bases identical to TRBD1. The germline gives CDR1 SNHLY, CDR2 FYNNEI. The CDR3 runs 14 residues. The ends lost 3 bases at V and 2 bases at J; junction bases unmatched: 1. The CDR3 DNA reads TGTGCCAGCAGTGACGACAGGGGCAATCAGCCCCAGCATTTT. Protein: CASSDDRGNQPQHF.

The V gene is TRBV20-1, the J gene TRBJ1-5; D remains unclear. CDR3 length equals 15 residues. V was trimmed by 3 bases and J by 5 bases, leaving 17 bases between them. Germline V lookup: CDR1 DFQATT, CDR2 SNEGSKA (reference sequence). CDR3 sequence (DNA): TGCAGTGCTAGTCTAAGTCCGAATCACGATCAGCCCCAGCATTTT. Its protein product is CSASLSPNHDQPQHF.

The chain combines TRBV25-1 with TRBJ2-5, with D maybe TRBD2 (5 bases). Germline-derived CDR1 and CDR2 are MGHDK and SYGVNS. The CDR3 length is 15 residues. V was clipped by 3 bases and J by 5 bases, with 16 bases between them. CDR3 region: CASSDRTTPGETQYF. The CDR3 region has the DNA TGTGCCAGCAGTGATCGGACGACCCCGGGGGAGACCCAGTACTTC.

In DNA, the CDR3 is TGTGCCAGCAGCCCAGGAAGACAGGGTGCTCTCTATGGCTACACCTTC. It encodes CASSPGRQGALYGYTF. The J gene is TRBJ1-2, the V gene TRBV3-1 (or the pseudogene TRBV3-2); 7 nucleotides agree with TRBD1. This CDR3 has 16 residues. V lost 4 bases and J lost 4; bases outside the gene matches: 12. Germline assignment: CDR1 LGHDT and CDR2 YNNKEL (reference sequence).

V gene TRBV9 combines with J gene TRBJ2-7; TRBD2 matches at 13 bases. The trim removed 4 bases at V and 3 bases at J, leaving 13 bases unmatched. CDR1 is SGDLS, CDR2 YYNGEE, per germline. The length of the CDR3 is 18 residues. This chain's CDR3 is CASSPSGTSGTGNYEQYF. As DNA, the CDR3 is TGTGCCAGCAGCCCCTCCGGGACTAGCGGGACTGGAAACTACGAGCAGTACTTC.

The chain combines TRBV5-1 with TRBJ2-5; 11 bases are shared with TRBD2. The V gene end was trimmed by 4 bases and the J gene end by 4 bases; junction bases not matched to a gene: 6. The V gene's germline CDR1 is SGHRS and CDR2 YFSETQ. The CDR3 contains 15 residues. This CDR3 reads CASSIALAGGETQYF. The CDR3 DNA reads as TGCGCCAGCAGCATCGCCCTAGCGGGGGGAGAGACCCAGTACTTC.

This clone occurred once. This sequence joins TRBV7-2 and TRBJ2-6; TRBD1 aligns across 9 bases. The germline CDR1 and CDR2 sequences are SGHTA and FQGNSA. The CDR3 spans 18 residues. Unmatched junction bases numbered 4, after V lost 1 base and J lost 0 bases. Here the CDR3 reads CASSLGTGVISGANVLTF. The CDR3 bases are TGTGCCAGCAGCTTAGGGACAGGGGTCATCTCTGGGGCCAACGTCCTGACTTTC.

The chain recombines TRBV15 with TRBJ1-4; D unclear. The CDR3 totals 15 residues. Germline V lookup: CDR1 LNHNV, CDR2 YYDKDF (reference sequence). Deletions cut 9 bases from V and 0 bases from J, with 14 bases between. The CDR3 reads CATTTGSTTNEKLFF. CDR3 DNA: TGTGCCACTACTACGGGATCTACAACTAATGAAAAACTGTTTTTT.

The V gene is TRBV11-2, the J gene TRBJ2-1; 7 positions match TRBD2. CDR3 length equals 15 residues. J lost 2 bases, V lost 4 bases, and 5 bases had no gene match. CDR1 and CDR2 (germline): SGHAT, FQNNGV. CDR3 in amino acids: CASSSAGTTYNEQFF. CDR3 bases: TGTGCCAGCAGCTCCGCCGGGACTACCTACAATGAGCAGTTCTTC.

In its sample, this clone was seen once. The gene calls are TRBV28 and TRBJ2-7, with TRBD2 matching 9 bases. The CDR3 loop spans 16 amino acids. V gave up 5 bases and J gave up 3 bases; unmatched junction bases: 11. Germline V gene data show CDR1 as MDHEN and CDR2 as SYDVKM. The CDR3 loop reads CASSPYLSGSFYEQYF. The CDR3 nucleotides read TGTGCCAGCAGTCCGTACCTTAGCGGGAGTTTCTACGAGCAGTACTTC.

The genes are TRBV28 and TRBJ2-2; 7 nucleotides align to TRBD2. Per the germline V gene, CDR1 is MDHEN and CDR2 is SYDVKM. V lost 5 bases to trimming and J lost 6 bases; unmatched junction nucleotides: 3. CDR3 length: 13 residues. The CDR3 protein is CASSGLVAGELFF. The CDR3 coding sequence is TGTGCCAGCAGTGGACTAGTCGCCGGGGAGCTGTTTTTT.

This sequence joins TRBV27 and TRBJ2-1; TRBD1 might be the D (6 bases). In germline, CDR1 is MNHEY, CDR2 SMNVEV (reference sequence). Trimming shortened V by 6 bases and J by 7 bases, and 22 bases separated the two germline ends. The CDR3 is 16 amino acids. The CDR3 DNA reads TGTGCCAGCAGCCGCTCCGGGACATCCCGGTGGAATGAGCAGTTCTTC. The encoded protein is CASSRSGTSRWNEQFF.

The genes are TRBV28 and TRBJ2-3, with a tentative D call TRBD2 (5 bases). Trimming cost V 3 bases and J 2 bases, with 12 bases left between them. CDR1 and CDR2 (germline): MDHEN, SYDVKM. The CDR3 contains 15 residues. The CDR3 sequence: CASSLLALYTDTQYF. In DNA form, the CDR3 reads TGTGCCAGCAGTTTGCTAGCCCTTTACACAGATACGCAGTATTTT. The complete variable domain, with remaining parts taken from reference TRBV28 and TRBJ2-3, reads DVKVTQSSRYLVKRTGEKVFLECVQDMDHENMFWYRQDPGLGLRLIYFSYDVKMKEKGDIPEGYSVSREKKERFSLILESASTNQTSMYLCASSLLALYTDTQYFGPGTRLTVL.

The chain couples TRBV10-1 to TRBJ2-7, with 8 bases identical to TRBD2. The V and J ends lost 8 bases and 3 bases, in that order; junction bases with no gene match: 9. Germline loops: CDR1 WNHNN, CDR2 SYGVQD (reference sequence). The CDR3 has 14 amino acids. CDR3 sequence reads: CASSPGRAIYEQYF. Written as DNA, the CDR3 is TGCGCCAGCTCCCCCGGGAGGGCCATCTACGAGCAGTACTTC.

This chain joins TRBV19 and TRBJ1-1, with TRBD1 as a possible D gene (6 bases). This CDR3 is 16 amino acids long. V was pared by 2 bases and J by 1 base, with 14 bases between. The germline V gene encodes CDR1 LNHDA and CDR2 SQIVND (reference sequence). The CDR3 DNA reads TGTGCCAGTAGTATATGGGGGGGGCAGTCGAACACTGAAGCTTTCTTT. Translating it yields CASSIWGGQSNTEAFF.